This entry lists 20 T cell receptor beta chains sequenced from one sample in a study of cytomegalovirus exposure and HLA in healthy donors. The study ran its PCR with 60 Vbeta and 13 Jbeta primers. TCRdb's copy holds only in-frame clones and misses some; the assay was immunoSEQ multiplex PCR. Among over 200,000 clones listed, 82% were seen once. Sequencing was done on a sample of PBMCs. All receptors derive from a man aged 35 to 55 in good health and CMV-seropositive.

The chain couples TRBV12-5 to TRBJ1-1, with D unclear. The CDR3 extends over 11 amino acids. Germline V lookup: CDR1 LGHNT, CDR2 FRNRAP. V lost 3 bases and J lost 5, with 4 bases in between. The CDR3 bases are TGTGCTAGTGGTTTTATGACTGAAGCTTTCTTT. Protein sequence: CASGFMTEAFF.

The J gene is TRBJ2-5, the V gene TRBV6-1; possible D gene TRBD2, 5 bases. Germline V gene data show CDR1 as MNHNS and CDR2 as SASEGT. V lost 6 bases, J lost 2 bases, and 13 bases lay in between. The CDR3 is made up of 14 amino acids. The CDR3 sequence is CASRVGSTQETQYF. Here the CDR3 DNA reads TGTGCCAGCAGGGTTGGGAGTACGCAAGAGACCCAGTACTTC.

The genes are TRBV11-2 and TRBJ2-7; 7 nucleotides line up with TRBD1. The CDR3 extends over 14 amino acids. From germline, CDR1 is SGHAT and CDR2 FQNNGV. The V segment lost 0 bases and the J segment 5 bases; nucleotides outside the gene matches: 4. CDR3 DNA: TGTGCCAGCAGCTTAGACCCAGGACAGGACGAGCAGTACGTC. This gives the protein CASSLDPGQDEQYV.

This clone has more than one count but fewer than ten. The V and J genes are TRBV5-1 and TRBJ1-5, with D unclear. V was trimmed by 5 bases and J by 3 bases, leaving 9 bases between them. The CDR3 spans 13 residues. Looked up from germline, CDR1 is SGHRS and CDR2 is YFSETQ. CDR3 DNA sequence: TGCGCCAGCAGGGAGGCCGACAATCAGCCCCAGCATTTT. It is translated as CASREADNQPQHF.

The gene calls are TRBV30 and TRBJ2-3; 7 nucleotides align to TRBD1. This CDR3 is 15 amino acids long. With V trimmed by 3 bases and J by 1 base, 7 bases remained unmatched. Germline V gene sequence: CDR1 GTSNPN, CDR2 SVGIG (reference sequence). The CDR3 reads CAWRPQGLRTDTQYF. The CDR3 coding sequence is TGTGCCTGGAGGCCACAGGGGCTGCGCACAGATACGCAGTATTTT.

This clone was picked up a small number of times. This chain uses TRBV9 with TRBJ1-2, with D perhaps matching TRBD1 (5 bases). Germline V lookup: CDR1 SGDLS, CDR2 YYNGEE. The CDR3 is 12 amino acids. The ends were cut back, 3 bases at V and 4 bases at J, with 7 bases in the middle. CDR3 coding DNA: TGTGCCAGCAGCGAAGGGGCCTATGGCTACACCTTC. Its protein product is CASSEGAYGYTF.

This chain links TRBV18 with TRBJ1-2; TRBD1 aligns across 10 bases. Germline values: CDR1 KGHSH, CDR2 LQKENI. Germline trimming cut 4 bases from V and 6 bases from J; bases unmatched to any gene: 2. The CDR3 covers 13 residues. CDR3: CASSQGQGDGYTF. The CDR3 region has the DNA TGTGCCAGCTCACAAGGACAGGGGGATGGCTACACCTTC. The full variable domain, completed using reference TRBV18 and TRBJ1-2, is NAGVMQNPRHLVRRRGQEARLRCSPMKGHSHVYWYRQLPEEGLKFMVYLQKENIIDESGMPKERFSAEFPKEGPSILRIQQVVRGDSAAYFCASSQGQGDGYTFGSGTRLTVV.

Only a few counts were recorded for this clone. The rearrangement uses TRBV12-1 and TRBJ2-3; the table's D gene call, TRBD2, was not cross checked with the DNA. TRBV12-1 is termed a pseudogene. The CDR3 spans 14 residues. CDR3 bases: TGTGCCAGCAGCTTTGGCGGTCTCACAGATACGCAGTATTTT. Residues: CASSFGGLTDTQYF.

The chain is built from TRBV5-1 and TRBJ1-4; 7 bases map to TRBD1. The V gene's germline CDR1 is SGHRS and CDR2 YFSETQ. V lost 4 bases and J lost 3; bases outside the gene matches: 6. This CDR3 comprises 15 residues. Here the CDR3 reads CASSPGQRANEKLFF. As DNA, the CDR3 is TGCGCCAGCAGCCCGGGACAGAGAGCTAATGAAAAACTGTTTTTT.

This clone was seen a single time. The rearrangement links TRBV9 to TRBJ2-5; 9 bases are shared with TRBD1. With V trimmed by 2 bases and J by 5 bases, 4 bases remained unmatched. The length of the CDR3 is 14 residues. Germline V gives CDR1 SGDLS, CDR2 YYNGEE. The CDR3 coding sequence is TGTGCCAGCAGCGTCCGACAGGGGGGGGAGACCCAGTACTTC. Translation gives CASSVRQGGETQYF.

This chain joins TRBV19 and TRBJ2-1, with TRBD2 matching 9 bases. This CDR3 spans 14 amino acids. The V gene's germline CDR1 is LNHDA and CDR2 SQIVND (reference sequence). Germline trimming cut 10 bases from V and 2 bases from J; bases unmatched to any gene: 6. CDR3 amino acids: CATQREVTYNEQFF. The CDR3 DNA reads TGTGCCACCCAGCGGGAGGTCACCTACAATGAGCAGTTCTTC.

This chain connects TRBV4-1 to TRBJ2-5; 8 positions match TRBD2. CDR3 length equals 16 residues. V shed 3 bases, J shed 5 bases, and the junction held 11 bases outside the gene matches. Germline CDR1 MGHRA, CDR2 YSYEKL. CDR3 sequence reads: CASSQQAGVIVETQYF. Written as DNA, the CDR3 is TGCGCCAGCAGCCAGCAAGCGGGAGTTATTGTTGAGACCCAGTACTTC.

CDR3 nucleotides: TGTGCCAGCAGCCCGCGGGGAGCGGGAGAGCAGTTCTTC. It codes for CASSPRGAGEQFF. This chain joins TRBV5-4 and TRBJ2-1; 7 nucleotides align to TRBD2. The CDR3 runs to 13 residues. Germline V CDR1 and CDR2: SGHNT, YYREEE (reference sequence). With 4 bases clipped from V and 10 bases from J, the junction kept 8 bases outside the gene matches.

The rearrangement joins TRBV5-6 to TRBJ1-2; 7 nucleotides agree with TRBD1. V lost 3 bases to trimming and J lost 0 bases; unmatched junction nucleotides: 5. This CDR3 has 15 residues. Germline CDR1 reads SGHDT; CDR2 reads YYEEEE. Written as DNA, the CDR3 is TGTGCCAGCAGCTACACCGGGACAGCTAACTATGGCTACACCTTC. Encoded protein: CASSYTGTANYGYTF.

This clone was seen more than once but under ten times. This chain connects TRBV7-2 to TRBJ1-1; 7 positions match TRBD1. Germline CDR1 reads SGHTA; CDR2 reads FQGNSA. With 6 bases clipped from V and 11 bases from J, the junction kept 9 bases outside the gene matches. The CDR3 has 12 amino acids. CDR3 amino acids: CASSRGPRSAFF. DNA of the CDR3: TGTGCCAGCAGTAGGGGGCCCAGGAGCGCTTTCTTT.

This rearrangement joins TRBV5-6 to TRBJ2-3; D remains ambiguous. The germline gives CDR1 SGHDT, CDR2 YYEEEE. This CDR3 contains 15 residues. V gave up 0 bases and J gave up 4 bases, with 12 bases separating them. The CDR3 DNA reads TGTGCCAGCAGCTTGGGACACTTACAGCCAGATACGCAGTATTTT. It yields the protein CASSLGHLQPDTQYF.

V gene TRBV10-3 combines with J gene TRBJ2-7; TRBD1 agrees at 10 bases. There are 14 residues in the CDR3. Germline V gives CDR1 ENHRY, CDR2 SYGVKD. Losses at the gene ends were 7 bases for V and 5 bases for J; bases not matched to a gene: 8. The CDR3 loop is CAITPGTGDHEQYV. The DNA for the CDR3 is TGTGCCATCACACCGGGGACAGGGGACCACGAGCAGTACGTC.

The chain has TRBV29-1 and TRBJ2-1; 11 bases fit TRBD2. Germline CDR1 reads SQVTM; CDR2 reads ANQGSEA. The CDR3 extends over 18 amino acids. V trimming: 4 bases; J trimming: 5 bases; junction bases outside the gene matches: 16. CDR3 in DNA: TGCAGCGTTGTGGGAGTTGGTAGCGGGAGGGGACCCAACAATGAGCAGTTCTTC. Its translation is CSVVGVGSGRGPNNEQFF.

This clone showed up just once. The chain carries TRBV5-1 and TRBJ2-1; D might be TRBD1 (8 bases). Per germline, CDR1 SGHRS and CDR2 YFSETQ. The length of the CDR3 is 18 residues. V dropped 4 bases and J dropped 7 bases, with 27 bases sitting between them. The CDR3 DNA is TGCGCCAGCAGCCCGCGGCAGGGGGCTAGCGGAAGTTGGAATGAGCAGTTCTTC. This gives the protein CASSPRQGASGSWNEQFF.

The V and J genes are TRBV20-1 and TRBJ1-2; 8 nucleotides line up with TRBD1. Per the germline V gene, CDR1 is DFQATT and CDR2 is SNEGSKA (reference sequence). CDR3 length equals 11 residues. V shed 3 bases, J shed 6 bases, and the junction held 0 bases outside the gene matches. The DNA for the CDR3 is TGCAGTGCTAGGACAGGGGATGGCTACACCTTC. Translation gives CSARTGDGYTF.